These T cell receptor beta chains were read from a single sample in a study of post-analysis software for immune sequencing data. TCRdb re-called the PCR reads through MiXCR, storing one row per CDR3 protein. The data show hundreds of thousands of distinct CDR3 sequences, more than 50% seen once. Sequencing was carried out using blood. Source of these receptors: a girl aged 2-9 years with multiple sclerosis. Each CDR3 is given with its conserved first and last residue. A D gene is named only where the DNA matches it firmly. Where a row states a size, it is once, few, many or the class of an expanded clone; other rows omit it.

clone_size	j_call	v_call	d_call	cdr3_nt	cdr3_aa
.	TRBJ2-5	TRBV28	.	TGTGCCAGCAGGCCCGGGACTTGGTACCAAGAGACCCAGTACTTC	CASRPGTWYQETQYF
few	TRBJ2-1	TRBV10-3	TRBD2	TGTGCCATCAGTGAGTCGGGCGGGAGGACAAATGAGCAGTTCTTC	CAISESGGRTNEQFF
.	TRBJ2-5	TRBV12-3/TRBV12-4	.	TGTGCCAACAGTTTATGGGCAGATTGGGCCCAAGAGACCCAGTACTTC	CANSLWADWAQETQYF
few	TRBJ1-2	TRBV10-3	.	TGTGCCATTCATAAGGGTGTGGGAGAAGACGGCTACACCTTC	CAIHKGVGEDGYTF
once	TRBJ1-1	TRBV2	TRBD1	TGTGCCAGCAGTTTTACTGCGACAGGGTTTGCTGAAGCTTTCTTT	CASSFTATGFAEAFF
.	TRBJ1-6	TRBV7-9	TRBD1	TGTGCCAGCAGTTTGACAGGGTCACCCCTCCACTTT	CASSLTGSPLHF
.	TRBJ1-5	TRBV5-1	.	TGCGCCAGCAGCGAACGGGACCCCAATCAGCCCCAGCATTTT	CASSERDPNQPQHF
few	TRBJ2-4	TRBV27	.	TGTGCCAGCAGCCCTAGAGGGGGGCCAAAGGACATTCAGTACTTC	CASSPRGGPKDIQYF
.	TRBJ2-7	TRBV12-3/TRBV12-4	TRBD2	TGTGCCAGCAGTCCCAGGGTAGCGGGGGGTTACGAGCAGTACTTC	CASSPRVAGGYEQYF
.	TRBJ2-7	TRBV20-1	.	TGCAGTGCTTCTCCCACAGGCCCCTACGAGCAGTACTTC	CSASPTGPYEQYF
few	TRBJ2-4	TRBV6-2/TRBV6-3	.	TGTGCCAGCAGTCATGCCGGCATTCAGTACTTC	CASSHAGIQYF
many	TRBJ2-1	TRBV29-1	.	TGCAGCGTAGGAATGGGGAGCAATGAGCAGTTCTTC	CSVGMGSNEQFF
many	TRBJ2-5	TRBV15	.	TGTGCCACCAGCAGAGAAGAGACCCAGTACTTC	CATSREETQYF
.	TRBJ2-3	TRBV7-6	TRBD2	TGTGCCAGCAGCTCCGGGACTAGCGGGGGGTCCAGCACAGATACGCAGTATTTT	CASSSGTSGGSSTDTQYF
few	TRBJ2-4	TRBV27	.	TGTGCCAGCAGCCTGTATCCTGGCAAAAACATTCAGTACTTC	CASSLYPGKNIQYF
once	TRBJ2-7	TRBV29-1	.	TGCAGCGCGAGGGCTGGGGGCGATGAGCAGTACTTC	CSARAGGDEQYF
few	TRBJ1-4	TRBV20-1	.	TGCAGTGCTAAACCCCAGACAGGTCGGCGTGAAAAACTGTTTTTT	CSAKPQTGRREKLFF
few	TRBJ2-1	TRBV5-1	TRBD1	TGCGCCAGCAGCTTCGACAGGGCTACGGATGAGCAGTTCTTC	CASSFDRATDEQFF
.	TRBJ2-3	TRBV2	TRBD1	TGTGCCAGCACCCGACAGGGGAGAGATACGCAGTATTTT	CASTRQGRDTQYF
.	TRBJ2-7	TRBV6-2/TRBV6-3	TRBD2	TGTGCCACCTTAGCGGGAGACCCCGGCGAGCAGTACTTC	CATLAGDPGEQYF
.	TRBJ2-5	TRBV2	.	TGTGCCAGCGGGGCCCAAGAGACCCAGTACTTC	CASGAQETQYF
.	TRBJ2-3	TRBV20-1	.	TGCAGTGCTACCCCGGACGGAGATACGCAGTATTTT	CSATPDGDTQYF
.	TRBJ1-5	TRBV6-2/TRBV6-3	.	TGTGCCAGCAGTCTGGACAGAAGATGGCAGCCCCAGCATTTT	CASSLDRRWQPQHF
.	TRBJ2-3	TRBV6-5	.	TGTGCCAGCAGCTCATCCTACGCAGATACGCAGTATTTT	CASSSSYADTQYF
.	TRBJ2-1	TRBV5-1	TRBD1	TGCGCCAGCAGCTTGGTCGGGGACAGGAACAATGAGCAGTTCTTC	CASSLVGDRNNEQFF
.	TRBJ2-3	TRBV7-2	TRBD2	TGTGCCAGCAGCTTGCGGGAGGGGGCGTCAGATACGCAGTATTTT	CASSLREGASDTQYF
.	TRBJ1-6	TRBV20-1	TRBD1	TGCAGTGCTAGATCCCCGGGACAGGGGTTTCAACCCCTCCACTTT	CSARSPGQGFQPLHF
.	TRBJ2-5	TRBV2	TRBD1	TGTGCCAGCTGCCAATTTACCGGGACAGGGCAAGAGACCCAGTACTTC	CASCQFTGTGQETQYF
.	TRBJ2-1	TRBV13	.	TGTGCCAGCAGTTCCACACTAGGCAGTGTAGAGCAGTTCTTC	CASSSTLGSVEQFF
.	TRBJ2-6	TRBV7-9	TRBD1	TGTGCCAGCAGCATGACAGGGCCCGGGGCCAACGTCCTGACTTTC	CASSMTGPGANVLTF
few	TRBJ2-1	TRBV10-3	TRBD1	TGTGCCACCATGGGGACAGAGACCGACAATGAGCAGTTCTTC	CATMGTETDNEQFF
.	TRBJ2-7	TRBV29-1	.	TGCAGCGTTGTCATCGTGCGGGACAGAGCTTCCTACGAGCAGTACTTC	CSVVIVRDRASYEQYF
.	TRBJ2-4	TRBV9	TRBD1	TGTGCCAGCAGCGAGGAAGGACAGGCGGTGAACTTAGCCAAAAACATTCAGTACTTC	CASSEEGQAVNLAKNIQYF
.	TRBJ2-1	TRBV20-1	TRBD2	TGCAGTGCTAGGCTCGGGGGGGGGAGCTCCTACAATGAGCAGTTCTTC	CSARLGGGSSYNEQFF
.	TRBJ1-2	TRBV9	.	TGTGCCAGCAGCGTAGCGGCTTCCGGGGCCTATGGCTACACCTTC	CASSVAASGAYGYTF
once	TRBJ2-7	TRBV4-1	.	TGCGCCAGCAGCCAAGGGTTAGTGCTCGAGCAGTACTTC	CASSQGLVLEQYF
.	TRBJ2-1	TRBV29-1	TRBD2	TGCAGCGTTGCCGCTAGCGGGACCAACAATGAGCAGTTCTTC	CSVAASGTNNEQFF
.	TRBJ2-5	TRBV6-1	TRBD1	TGTGCCAGCAGCGCAGGGGGAAGGGAAGAGACCCAGTACTTC	CASSAGGREETQYF
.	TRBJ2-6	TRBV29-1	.	TGCAGCGTTGCTTTCAGGGGTTCTGGGGCCAACGTCCGGACTTTC	CSVAFRGSGANVRTF
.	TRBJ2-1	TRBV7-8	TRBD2	TGTGCCAGCAGCTTAATCGGACTAGCGGAAACAAAGCAGTTCTTC	CASSLIGLAETKQFF
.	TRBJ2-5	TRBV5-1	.	TGCGCCAGCAGCGACGGGCCCTTAAAAGAGACCCAGTACTTC	CASSDGPLKETQYF
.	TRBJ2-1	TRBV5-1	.	TGCGCCAGCGCTTGGGCTTGCGGCTCCTACAATGAGCAGTTCTTC	CASAWACGSYNEQFF
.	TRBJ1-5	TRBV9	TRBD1	TGTGCCAGCAGTCCTGGGGGGGACAGGGAGATCGGTCAGCCCCAGCATTTT	CASSPGGDREIGQPQHF
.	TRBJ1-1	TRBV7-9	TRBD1	TGTGCCAGCAGCTCGGACAGGATGAACACTGAAGCTTTCTTT	CASSSDRMNTEAFF
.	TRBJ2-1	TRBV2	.	TGTGCCAGCAGTTGGACGGTTAGTAATGAGCAGTTCTTC	CASSWTVSNEQFF
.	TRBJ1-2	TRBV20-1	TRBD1	TGCAGTGCTGGGGGCCTTCAGGGGGCCTCTTATGGCTACACCTTC	CSAGGLQGASYGYTF
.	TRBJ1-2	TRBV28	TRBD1	TGTGCCAGCAGTCCCATGGGACAGGGGCGCCCCAACAACTATGGCTACACCTTC	CASSPMGQGRPNNYGYTF
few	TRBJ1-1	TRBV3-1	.	TGTGCCAGCAGCCAAGATACCGGCAGGGAGGGGTTGAACACTGAAGCTTTCTTT	CASSQDTGREGLNTEAFF
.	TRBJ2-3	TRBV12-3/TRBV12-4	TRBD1	TGTGCCAGCAGTTCCCTCCGGGACAGACGTAGCACAGATACGCAGTATTTT	CASSSLRDRRSTDTQYF
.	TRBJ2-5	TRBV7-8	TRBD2	TGTGCCAGCAGCTATACTAGCGGGGGGGCCGAGACCCGGTACTTC	CASSYTSGGAETRYF
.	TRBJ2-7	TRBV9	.	TGTGCCAGCAGCGCCTTCCAGGGTCCCGAGCAGTACTTC	CASSAFQGPEQYF
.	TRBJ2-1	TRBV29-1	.	TGCAGCGTACGAAGGCAGACCGAGGTCAACTACAATGAGCAGTTCTTC	CSVRRQTEVNYNEQFF
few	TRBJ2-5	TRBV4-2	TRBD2	TGTGCCAGCAGCCAAGGGGATAGCGGGGGACCGAAAGAGACCCAGTACTTC	CASSQGDSGGPKETQYF
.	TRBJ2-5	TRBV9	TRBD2	TGTGCCAGCAGCGTAGATACGGGAGGAGAGACCCAGTACTTC	CASSVDTGGETQYF
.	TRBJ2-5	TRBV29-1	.	TGCAGCGTTGAAGTTCGGCAGCAAGAGACCCAGTACTTC	CSVEVRQQETQYF
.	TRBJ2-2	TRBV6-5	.	TGTGCCAGCAGTTACCTTCGCGGGGAGCTGTTTTTT	CASSYLRGELFF
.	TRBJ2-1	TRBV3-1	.	TGTGCCAGCACCTGGGGGACCCGGGAATACAATGAGCAGTTCTTC	CASTWGTREYNEQFF